This is a list of T cell receptor beta chains from one sample in a study of human T cells and chemical hapten exposure. TCRdb processed the RACE reads anew with MiXCR; each CDR3 protein has one entry. The sample yields tens of thousands of distinct CDR3 sequences, roughly a tenth seen once. The sample was whole blood, taken in connection with sensitization to the hapten diphenylcyclopropenone (DPC). The source of these receptors is a woman aged 25 to 39 with alopecia areata. Some clones in this sample may be carry-over from other donors' samples. The CDR3 runs from the conserved cysteine through the conserved F or W. The order of the fields is J gene, V gene, clone size, D gene, CDR3 DNA, CDR3 protein. A D gene is named only where the DNA matches it firmly. Only part of the rows carry a size: once, few, many, or a class if the clone is expanded.

>TRBJ2-1|TRBV4-3|.|.
TGCGCCAGCAGCCAAGATGGTCAGGGGTACAATGAGCAGTTCTTC
CASSQDGQGYNEQFF
>TRBJ1-5|TRBV19|.|.
TGTGCCAGTAGTATAGATTTCGGAAGTCAGCCCCAGCATTTT
CASSIDFGSQPQHF
>TRBJ1-1|TRBV19|few|.
TGTGCCTCTGGAGGGACTGAAGCTTTCTTT
CASGGTEAFF
>TRBJ2-7|TRBV12-3/TRBV12-4|few|TRBD2
TGTGCCAGCAGCCTAGCCGGGACCGGCGGGAGGGAGCAGTACTTC
CASSLAGTGGREQYF
>TRBJ2-5|TRBV29-1|.|.
TGCAGCGTTGGTGAGGCTGGGCAAGAGACCCAGTACTTC
CSVGEAGQETQYF
>TRBJ2-3|TRBV12-3/TRBV12-4|few|.
TGTGCCAGCGGAACCGGGACCAACACAGATACGCAGTATTTT
CASGTGTNTDTQYF
>TRBJ2-7|TRBV6-5|.|.
TGTGCCAGCAGGTACGGTACAGGATCGTTGGCCTACGAGCAGTACTTC
CASRYGTGSLAYEQYF
>TRBJ1-4|TRBV29-1|.|TRBD1
TGCAGCGTTGGTGAGACAGGGGGCGTAGAAAAACTGTTTTTT
CSVGETGGVEKLFF
>TRBJ2-7|TRBV20-1|few|TRBD1
TGCAGTGCTCCAGATGAGGGGACAGGGGCACCCGAGCAGTACTTC
CSAPDEGTGAPEQYF
>TRBJ2-3|TRBV12-3/TRBV12-4|few|.
TGTGCCAGCAGTTCTAGGATGTATACGCAGTATTTT
CASSSRMYTQYF
>TRBJ2-2|TRBV12-3/TRBV12-4|.|.
TGTGCCAGCAGTTTATCAGGGCCGACCGGGGAGCTGTTTTTT
CASSLSGPTGELFF
>TRBJ2-1|TRBV20-1|few|.
TGCAGTGCGCCAAGACGAGCCGATGAGCAGTTCTTC
CSAPRRADEQFF
>TRBJ2-3|TRBV4-2|few|TRBD2
TGTGCCAGCAGCCAAGAACTAGCGGGGCAAGATACGCAGTATTTT
CASSQELAGQDTQYF
>TRBJ1-1|TRBV5-1|.|.
TGCGCCAGCAGCTTGAGGGGGGGGGGTCGGAGTTTTTTGGGTCTATCGTCCATGAACACTGAAGCTTTCTTT
CASSLRGGGRSFLGLSSMNTEAFF
>TRBJ2-5|TRBV24-1|few|.
TGTGCCACTGGGGACGGGTACGGTGAGACCCAGTACTTC
CATGDGYGETQYF
>TRBJ1-3|TRBV24-1|many|.
TGTGCCACCAGTGACCCAACCAAAGGACGGTCGGATGACACCATATATTTT
CATSDPTKGRSDDTIYF
>TRBJ1-6|TRBV12-3/TRBV12-4|few|TRBD1
TGTGCCAGCAGTCCTACAGGGGGCTTTCGGGGTTCACCCCTCCACTTT
CASSPTGGFRGSPLHF
>TRBJ2-2|TRBV12-3/TRBV12-4|many|.
TGTGCCAGCAGTCCACTGGGGCAAGCGAACACCGGGGAGCTGTTTTTT
CASSPLGQANTGELFF
>TRBJ1-1|TRBV7-8|few|TRBD1
TGTGCCAGCAGCGTCTCAAACAGGGGCTTGGCCACTGAAGCTTTCTTT
CASSVSNRGLATEAFF
>TRBJ2-1|TRBV6-5|.|.
TGTGCCAGCAGTTACTCGATCGGGCAGGGCCACAATGAGCAGTTCTTC
CASSYSIGQGHNEQFF
>TRBJ2-1|TRBV28|many|.
TGTGCCAGCAGTTTAGACACCAGCTCCTACAATGAGCAGTTCTTC
CASSLDTSSYNEQFF
>TRBJ1-2|TRBV5-5|few|.
TGTGCCAGCAGCCCCGGGGCGGGGGTCTATGGCTACACCTTC
CASSPGAGVYGYTF
>TRBJ1-4|TRBV7-9|few|TRBD1
TGTGCCAGCAGCTCGGACGGGACAGGGGGTGAAAAACTGTTTTTT
CASSSDGTGGEKLFF
>TRBJ2-1|TRBV6-2/TRBV6-3|many|.
TGTGCCAGCAGTTCGGGTGCCGATTCCTCCTACAATGAGCAGTTCTTC
CASSSGADSSYNEQFF
>TRBJ2-3|TRBV6-2/TRBV6-3|few|.
TGTGCCAGCGGAGCCGGGACACTGGGATACACAGATACGCAGTATTTT
CASGAGTLGYTDTQYF
>TRBJ2-5|TRBV6-2/TRBV6-3|few|.
TGTGCCAGCAGTTACCGGTACGAGACCCAGTACTTC
CASSYRYETQYF